The count of the clone carrying this T cell receptor beta chain is one. These data belong to a study of T cell changes during pregnancy in multiple sclerosis. The data were produced by immunoSEQ multiplex PCR, yet TCRdb's version contains in-frame clones alone and is incomplete. The sample comprises around 100,000 clones, roughly nine tenths of which are singletons, and approximately 1.5% rests with the top ten. Source: peripheral blood, taken in the third trimester of pregnancy. The origin of this receptor is a female donor with multiple sclerosis, enrolled in a pregnancy study.

For the CDR3, the DNA is TGTGCCAGCAGCTTAACAGGGCTGGGGACTGAAGCTTTCTTT. It codes for CASSLTGLGTEAFF. The V gene is TRBV7-2, the J gene TRBJ1-1, with TRBD1 as a possible D gene (6 bases). This CDR3 is 14 amino acids long. Trimming left V 2 bases short and J 5 bases short, with 12 bases between. The germline V gene has CDR1 SGHTA and CDR2 FQGNSA.